The present T cell receptor (beta chain) was sequenced within a study of PD-L1 blockade in urothelial cancer. Study at large: Bladder-origin urothelial cancer in males covered about 90% of the roughly 30 patients.

Germline V CDR1 and CDR2: MNHEY, SVGAGI. This CDR3 comprises 13 residues. J was trimmed by 6 bases and V by 8 bases; bases with no gene match: 6. Sequencing was performed with immunoSEQ multiplex PCR; in TCRdb, only in-frame clones are kept and a portion is missing. This sample has more than 85,000 clones, with about 90% found just once. This sample comprised PBMCs, obtained around atezolizumab (anti-PD-L1) treatment. The sequence derives from a woman over 75 with urothelial cancer. The genes are TRBV6-5 and TRBJ2-1, with 8 bases fitting TRBD2. The CDR3 loop reads CASGLAGSNEQFF. CDR3 nucleotides: TGTGCCAGCGGACTAGCTGGGAGCAATGAGCAGTTCTTC.